This T cell receptor beta chain was captured by sequencing in a study of immune cell composition in non-small cell lung cancer. Whole-study context: Tumours were mainly lung adenocarcinoma or squamous cell carcinoma. Study-level points and caveats: TIL tumour reactivity correlated with maximal tumour-associated clone frequency in adenocarcinoma. Approximately 73% of squamous and 33% of adenocarcinoma cases had tumour-associated clones >0.5%.

Produced via immunoSEQ multiplex PCR; TCRdb's table is partial and in-frame only. Among over 4,000 clones listed, nearly 90% were seen once. Normal lung was taken at the farthest possible site, at least 3 cm from tumour. Concerning this clone itself: Its matching antigen is unknown.

CDR3 length: 14 residues. Germline CDR1 reads MNHEY; CDR2 reads SVGAGI. V was pared by 5 bases and J by 6 bases, with 16 bases between. The sequenced material came from non-adjacent lung tissue. The receptor was derived from a human donor with non-small cell lung cancer. Some clones in this sample may be carry-over from other donors' samples. The genes are TRBV6-5 and TRBJ1-2, with a tentative D call TRBD1 (6 bases). CDR3 sequence: CASSQNTGINGYTF. The CDR3 nucleotides read TGTGCCAGCAGTCAGAATACAGGGATAAATGGCTACACCTTC.